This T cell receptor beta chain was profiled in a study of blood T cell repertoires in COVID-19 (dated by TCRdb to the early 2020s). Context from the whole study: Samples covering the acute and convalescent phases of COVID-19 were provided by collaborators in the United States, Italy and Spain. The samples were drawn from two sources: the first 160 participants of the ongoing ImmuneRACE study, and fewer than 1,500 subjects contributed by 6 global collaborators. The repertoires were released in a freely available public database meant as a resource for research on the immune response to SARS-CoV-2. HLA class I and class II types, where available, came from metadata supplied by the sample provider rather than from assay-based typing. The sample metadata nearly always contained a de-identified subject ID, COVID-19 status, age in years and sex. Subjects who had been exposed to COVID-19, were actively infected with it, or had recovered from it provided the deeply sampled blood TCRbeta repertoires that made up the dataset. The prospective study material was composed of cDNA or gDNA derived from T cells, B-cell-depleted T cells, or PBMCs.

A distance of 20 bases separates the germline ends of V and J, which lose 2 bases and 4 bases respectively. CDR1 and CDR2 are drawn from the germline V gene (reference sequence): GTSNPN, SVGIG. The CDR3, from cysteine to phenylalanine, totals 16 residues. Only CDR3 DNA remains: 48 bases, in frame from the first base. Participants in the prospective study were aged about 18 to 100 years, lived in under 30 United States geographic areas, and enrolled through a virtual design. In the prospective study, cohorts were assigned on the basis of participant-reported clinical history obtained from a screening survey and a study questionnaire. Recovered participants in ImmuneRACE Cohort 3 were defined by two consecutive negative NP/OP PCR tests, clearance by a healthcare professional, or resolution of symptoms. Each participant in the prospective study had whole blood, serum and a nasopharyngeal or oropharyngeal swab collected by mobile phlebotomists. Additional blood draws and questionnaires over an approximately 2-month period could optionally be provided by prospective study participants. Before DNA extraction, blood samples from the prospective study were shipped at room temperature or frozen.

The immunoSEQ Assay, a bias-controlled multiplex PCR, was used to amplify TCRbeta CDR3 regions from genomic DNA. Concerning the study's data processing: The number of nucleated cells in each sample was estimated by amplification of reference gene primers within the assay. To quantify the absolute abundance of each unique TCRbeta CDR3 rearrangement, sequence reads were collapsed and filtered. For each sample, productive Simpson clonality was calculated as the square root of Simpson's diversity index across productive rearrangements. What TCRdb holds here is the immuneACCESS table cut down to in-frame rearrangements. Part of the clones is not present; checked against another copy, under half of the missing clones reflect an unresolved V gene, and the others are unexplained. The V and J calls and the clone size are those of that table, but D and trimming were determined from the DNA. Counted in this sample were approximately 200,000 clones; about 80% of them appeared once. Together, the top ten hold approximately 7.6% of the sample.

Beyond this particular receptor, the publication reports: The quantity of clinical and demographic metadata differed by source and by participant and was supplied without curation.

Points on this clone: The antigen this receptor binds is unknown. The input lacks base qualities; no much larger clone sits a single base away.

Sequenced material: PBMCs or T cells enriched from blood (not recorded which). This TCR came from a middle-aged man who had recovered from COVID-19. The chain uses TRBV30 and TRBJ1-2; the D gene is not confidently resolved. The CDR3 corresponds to CAWSSTPYGGSYGYTF. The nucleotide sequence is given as TGTGCCTGGAGTTCCACCCCCTATGGCGGATCCTATGGCTACACCTTC. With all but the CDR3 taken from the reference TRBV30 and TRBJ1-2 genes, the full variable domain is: SQTIHQWPATLVQPVGSPLSLECTVEGTSNPNLYWYRQAAGRGLQLLFYSVGIGQISSEVPQNLSASRPQDRQFILSSKKLLLSDSGFYLCAWSSTPYGGSYGYTFGSGTRLTVV.